Below are 17 T cell receptor beta chains sequenced from a single sample in a study of cytomegalovirus exposure and HLA in healthy donors. The PCR contained 60 Vbeta and 13 Jbeta primers. The repertoire was sequenced with immunoSEQ multiplex PCR; TCRdb's copy has only in-frame clones and lacks some. The table records 150,000 to 200,000 clones, about three quarters of them present only once. The material sequenced was PBMCs. These receptors originate from a woman aged 45-65 years in good health and CMV-seropositive.

About this clone itself: Other DNA sequences in the sample encode the same CDR3. The chain has TRBV18 and TRBJ2-3; D is unresolved. This CDR3 is built from 13 residues. The germline V gene encodes CDR1 KGHSH and CDR2 LQKENI. Trimming left V 3 bases short and J 3 bases short, with 7 bases between. The CDR3 nucleotides are TGTGCCAGCTCACCCTCCCTTACAGATACGCAGTATTTT. As protein: CASSPSLTDTQYF.

This rearrangement joins TRBV23-1 to TRBJ2-5; 10 bases are shared with TRBD1. TRBV23-1 is recorded as an ORF, its role being uncertain. J lost 3 bases, V lost 8 bases, and 9 bases had no gene match. The CDR3 runs to 15 residues. CDR3 loop: CASGLRGTGEETQYF. The CDR3 nucleotides are TGCGCCAGCGGTTTGAGGGGGACAGGGGAAGAGACCCAGTACTTC.

On this clone: The CDR3 does not end in the conserved phenylalanine or tryptophan, so this is likely a read error. The CDR3 DNA reads TGTGCCAGTAGTGCCGGGACAGGAGACAATCAGCCCCAGCATCTT. Its protein is CASSAGTGDNQPQHL. The chain uses TRBV19 and TRBJ1-5, with 8 bases matching TRBD1. This CDR3 contains 15 residues. CDR1 LNHDA and CDR2 SQIVND come from the germline V gene (reference sequence). V lost 5 bases to trimming and J lost 3 bases; unmatched junction nucleotides: 6.

This clone is a singleton in its sample. The chain joins TRBV2 to TRBJ2-2; 8 bases are a match to TRBD1. CDR1 and CDR2 from the germline V gene are SNHLY and FYNNEI. The CDR3 loop spans 13 amino acids. V was clipped by 6 bases and J by 6 bases; unmatched bases: 3. CDR3 sequence (DNA): TGTGCCAGCAGCCTGGACAGGGCCGGGGAGCTGTTTTTT. Protein sequence: CASSLDRAGELFF.

The genes are TRBV28 and TRBJ1-2, with D possibly TRBD1 on 5 matching bases. Germline-derived CDR1 and CDR2 are MDHEN and SYDVKM. The V end was cut by 2 bases, the J end by 4 bases, with 14 bases between. The CDR3 consists of 15 residues. CDR3 protein: CASSLETTALYGYTF. CDR3 in DNA: TGTGCCAGCAGTTTAGAGACGACAGCCCTCTATGGCTACACCTTC.

The chain links TRBV28 to TRBJ1-1; 7 bases are a match to TRBD1. The junction had 5 bases not matched to a gene; V was cut back by 4 bases and J by 0 bases. The CDR3 length is 15 residues. Germline-derived CDR1 and CDR2 are MDHEN and SYDVKM. The CDR3 here is CASSSPGQLNTEAFF. The CDR3 coding sequence is TGTGCCAGCAGTTCCCCGGGACAGTTGAACACTGAAGCTTTCTTT.

CDR3 sequence: CASSQAPGTNEKLFF. The DNA for the CDR3 is TGCGCCAGCAGTCAAGCCCCCGGGACTAATGAAAAACTGTTTTTT. This rearrangement joins TRBV5-1 to TRBJ1-4; D is unclear. V lost 5 bases and J 2 bases, leaving 13 bases between the germline ends. CDR1 and CDR2 from the germline V gene are SGHRS and YFSETQ. The CDR3 extends over 15 amino acids.

The rearrangement uses TRBV19 and TRBJ1-2; TRBD1 matches 9 bases. The CDR3 has 16 amino acids. V trimming: 10 bases; J trimming: 7 bases; junction bases outside the gene matches: 19. Germline V gene lookup returns CDR1 LNHDA and CDR2 SQIVND (reference sequence). DNA for the CDR3: TGTGCCACTGCCCTAACAGCGGGACAGGGTGCGTCTGGCTACACCTTC. Translation: CATALTAGQGASGYTF.

The gene calls are TRBV2 and TRBJ1-1; possibly TRBD1 for D (6 bases). The length of the CDR3 is 15 residues. The ends were cut back, 1 base at V and 1 base at J, with 10 bases in the middle. In germline, CDR1 is SNHLY, CDR2 FYNNEI. The CDR3 loop reads CASSEGTVPNTEAFF. The CDR3 region has the DNA TGTGCCAGCAGTGAAGGGACAGTCCCGAACACTGAAGCTTTCTTT.

The chain uses TRBV30 and TRBJ1-4, with D perhaps TRBD1 (5 bases). Germline-derived CDR1 and CDR2 are GTSNPN and SVGIG (reference sequence). Trimming removed 1 base from V and 0 bases from J, with 9 bases in between. This CDR3 comprises 15 residues. CDR3 DNA: TGTGCCTGGAGTGCCGACAGTGCAACTAATGAAAAACTGTTTTTT. As protein: CAWSADSATNEKLFF.

The V and J genes are TRBV7-2 and TRBJ1-6, with D possibly TRBD1 on 6 matching bases. V was pared by 4 bases and J by 17 bases, with 18 bases between. Germline lookup yields CDR1 SGHTA and CDR2 FQGNSA. The CDR3 has 13 residues. In DNA, the CDR3 is TGTGCCAGCAGCTCCTACACTGCAGACAGGATCCACTTT. This sequence encodes CASSSYTADRIHF.

The chain has TRBV5-1 and TRBJ2-6; tentatively, D is TRBD1 (5 bases). V was trimmed by 2 bases and J by 0 bases, leaving 15 bases between them. CDR1 is SGHRS and CDR2 is YFSETQ in the germline V gene. The CDR3 consists of 18 residues. CDR3 loop: CASSLNGQGLSGANVLTF. CDR3 bases: TGCGCCAGCAGCTTAAATGGTCAGGGTCTCTCTGGGGCCAACGTCCTGACTTTC.

This chain joins TRBV9 and TRBJ1-2; D is perhaps TRBD1 (6 bases). The length of the CDR3 is 14 residues. The V and J ends lost 4 bases and 6 bases respectively, with 16 bases between them. The germline gives CDR1 SGDLS, CDR2 YYNGEE. CDR3: CASSRGGQVHGYTF. CDR3 DNA sequence: TGTGCCAGCAGCCGCGGGGGGCAGGTTCATGGCTACACCTTC. The variable domain in full, with the rest retrieved from reference TRBV9 and TRBJ1-2, is DSGVTQTPKHLITATGQRVTLRCSPRSGDLSVYWYQQSLDQGLQFLIQYYNGEERAKGNILERFSAQQFPDLHSELNLSSLELGDSALYFCASSRGGQVHGYTFGSGTRLTVV.

The chain uses TRBV4-3 and TRBJ1-3; TRBD1 matches 9 bases. J lost 4 bases, V lost 0 bases, and 1 base had no gene match. This CDR3 contains 15 residues. Germline CDR1 is LGHNA and CDR2 is YSLEER. CDR3 coding DNA: TGCGCCAGCAGCCAAGAAGGGACAGGGGGAAACACCATATATTTT. Encoded protein: CASSQEGTGGNTIYF.

The V and J genes are TRBV4-3 and TRBJ2-7, with 8 bases aligning to TRBD2. The CDR3 runs 16 residues. V was pared by 0 bases and J by 0 bases, with 4 bases of the junction left unmatched. The germline CDR1 and CDR2 sequences are LGHNA and YSLEER. The CDR3 protein is CASSQEGAGGSYEQYF. DNA of the CDR3: TGCGCCAGCAGCCAAGAAGGCGCGGGAGGCTCCTACGAGCAGTACTTC.

This clone was recorded only once. This chain uses TRBV6-5 with TRBJ1-5, with D tentatively TRBD1 (6 bases). Trimming took off 5 bases at V and 3 bases at J, with 11 bases between the two ends. This CDR3 has 14 residues. Germline loops: CDR1 MNHEY, CDR2 SVGAGI. The CDR3 protein is CASSPDSNNQPQHF. The CDR3 coding sequence is TGTGCCAGCAGTCCGGACAGCAACAATCAGCCCCAGCATTTT.

The CDR3 DNA reads as TGTGCCAGCTCAGGACTAGCGGGAGTGTATGAGCAGTTCTTC. Its protein product is CASSGLAGVYEQFF. The chain employs TRBV18 and TRBJ2-1; TRBD2 matches at 13 bases. CDR3 size: 14 residues. CDR1 is KGHSH, CDR2 LQKENI, per germline. Losses at the gene ends were 5 bases for V and 8 bases for J; bases not matched to a gene: 3.